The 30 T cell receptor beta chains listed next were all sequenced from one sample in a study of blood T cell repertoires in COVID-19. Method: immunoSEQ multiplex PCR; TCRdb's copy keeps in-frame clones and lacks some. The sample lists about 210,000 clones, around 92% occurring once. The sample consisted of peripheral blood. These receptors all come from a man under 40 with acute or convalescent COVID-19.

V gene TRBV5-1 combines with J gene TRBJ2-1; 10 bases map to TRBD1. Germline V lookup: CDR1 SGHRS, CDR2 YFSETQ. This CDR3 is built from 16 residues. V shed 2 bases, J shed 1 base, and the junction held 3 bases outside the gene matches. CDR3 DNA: TGCGCCAGCAGCTTTGGGGACAGGGGATCCTACAATGAGCAGTTCTTC. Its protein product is CASSFGDRGSYNEQFF.

In DNA, the CDR3 is TGTGCCAGCAGCCAAGGTTTTGGGCAGTATGCTTTCTTT. Translated, it gives CASSQGFGQYAFF. The V and J genes are TRBV3-1 (or the pseudogene TRBV3-2) and TRBJ1-1, with D hard to call. Between the trimmed V and J ends, which lost 1 base and 11 bases, there was a span of 14 bases. The CDR3 is 13 residues long. Germline V lookup: CDR1 LGHDT, CDR2 YNNKEL (reference sequence).

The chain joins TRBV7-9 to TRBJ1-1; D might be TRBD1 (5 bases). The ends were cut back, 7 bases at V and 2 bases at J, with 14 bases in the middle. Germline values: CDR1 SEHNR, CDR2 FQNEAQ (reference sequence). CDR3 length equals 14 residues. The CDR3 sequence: CASISGRGNTEAFF. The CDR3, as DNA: TGTGCCAGCATCTCAGGGAGGGGTAACACTGAAGCTTTCTTT.

For the CDR3, the DNA is TGTGCCAGCAGTACCCGGACAGGGACTTACGAGCAGTACTTC. Translating gives CASSTRTGTYEQYF. The rearrangement links TRBV27 to TRBJ2-7, with 8 bases matching TRBD1. The CDR3 is 14 residues long. The J segment lost 4 bases and the V segment lost 5 bases, leaving 7 bases of the junction unmatched. From germline, CDR1 is MNHEY and CDR2 SMNVEV (reference sequence).

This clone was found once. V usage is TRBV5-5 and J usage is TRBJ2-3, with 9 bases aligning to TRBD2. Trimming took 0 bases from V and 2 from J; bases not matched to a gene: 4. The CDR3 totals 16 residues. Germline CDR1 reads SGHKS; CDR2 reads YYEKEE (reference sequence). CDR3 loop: CASSLATSGYTDTQYF. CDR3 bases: TGTGCCAGCAGCTTGGCCACTAGCGGGTACACAGATACGCAGTATTTT. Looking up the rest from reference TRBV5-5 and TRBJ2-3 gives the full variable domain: DAGVTQSPTHLIKTRGQQVTLRCSPISGHKSVSWYQQVLGQGPQFIFQYYEKEERGRGNFPDRFSARQFPNYSSELNVNALLLGDSALYLCASSLATSGYTDTQYFGPGTRLTVL.

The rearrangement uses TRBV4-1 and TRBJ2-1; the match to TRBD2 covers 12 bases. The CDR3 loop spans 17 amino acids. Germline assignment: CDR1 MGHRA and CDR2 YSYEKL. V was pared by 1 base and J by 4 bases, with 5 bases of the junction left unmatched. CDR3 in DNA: TGCGCCAGCAGCCAAGTCGGACTAGCGGGAACATACAATGAGCAGTTCTTC. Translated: CASSQVGLAGTYNEQFF.

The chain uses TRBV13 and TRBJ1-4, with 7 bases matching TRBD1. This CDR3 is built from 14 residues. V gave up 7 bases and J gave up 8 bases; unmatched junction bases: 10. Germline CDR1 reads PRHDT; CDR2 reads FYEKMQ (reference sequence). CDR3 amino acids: CASTRQGSLEKLFF. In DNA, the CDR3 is TGTGCCAGCACCCGACAGGGTAGTTTGGAAAAACTGTTTTTT. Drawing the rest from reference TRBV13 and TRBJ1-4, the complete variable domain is AAGVIQSPRHLIKEKRETATLKCYPIPRHDTVYWYQQGPGQDPQFLISFYEKMQSDKGSIPDRFSAQQFSDYHSELNMSSLELGDSALYFCASTRQGSLEKLFFGSGTQLSVL.

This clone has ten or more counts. The CDR3 here is CASSQDAGALLNNEQFF. CDR3 in DNA: TGTGCCAGCAGCCAAGATGCAGGGGCCCTGCTCAACAATGAGCAGTTCTTC. V is TRBV14 and J is TRBJ2-1; a possible D gene is TRBD1 (6 bases). This CDR3 has 17 residues. Germline V lookup: CDR1 SGHDN, CDR2 FVKESK. V lost 0 bases and J lost 5, with 17 bases in between.

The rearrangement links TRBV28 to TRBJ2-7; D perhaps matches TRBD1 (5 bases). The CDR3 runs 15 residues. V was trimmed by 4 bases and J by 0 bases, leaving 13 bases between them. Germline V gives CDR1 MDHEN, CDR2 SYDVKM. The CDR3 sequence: CASSSKQESSYEQYF. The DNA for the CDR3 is TGTGCCAGCAGTTCAAAACAGGAAAGCTCCTACGAGCAGTACTTC.

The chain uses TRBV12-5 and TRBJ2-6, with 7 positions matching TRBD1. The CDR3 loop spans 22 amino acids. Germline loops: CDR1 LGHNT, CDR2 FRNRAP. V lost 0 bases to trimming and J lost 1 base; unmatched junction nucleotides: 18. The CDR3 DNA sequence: TGTGCTAGTGGTTTGGTACCCCTCCCCGGGACAGCACTTGGGTCTGGGGCCAACGTCCTGACTTTC. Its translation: CASGLVPLPGTALGSGANVLTF.

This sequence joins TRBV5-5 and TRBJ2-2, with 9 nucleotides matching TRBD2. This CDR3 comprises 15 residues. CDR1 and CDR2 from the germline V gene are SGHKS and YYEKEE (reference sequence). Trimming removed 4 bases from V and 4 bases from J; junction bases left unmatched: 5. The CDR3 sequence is CASSPSGDITGELFF. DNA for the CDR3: TGTGCCAGCAGCCCTAGCGGGGACATCACCGGGGAGCTGTTTTTT.

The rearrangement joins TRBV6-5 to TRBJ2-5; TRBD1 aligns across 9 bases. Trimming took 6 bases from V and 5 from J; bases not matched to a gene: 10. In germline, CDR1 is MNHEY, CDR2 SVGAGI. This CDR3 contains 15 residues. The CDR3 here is CASRLDRGSFETQYF. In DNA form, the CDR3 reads TGTGCCAGCAGACTCGACAGGGGGTCCTTCGAGACCCAGTACTTC.

Written as DNA, the CDR3 is TGTGCCAGCGCAGATTTGAACGTCCTGACTTTC. The encoded protein is CASADLNVLTF. The rearrangement joins TRBV19 to TRBJ2-6, with D uncertain. V lost 9 bases, J lost 10 bases, and 10 bases lay in between. The CDR3 has 11 amino acids. CDR1 and CDR2 from the germline V gene are LNHDA and SQIVND (reference sequence).

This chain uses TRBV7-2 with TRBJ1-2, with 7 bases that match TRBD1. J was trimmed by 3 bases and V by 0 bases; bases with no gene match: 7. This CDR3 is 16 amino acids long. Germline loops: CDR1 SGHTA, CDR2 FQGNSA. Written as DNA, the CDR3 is TGTGCCAGCAGCTTAGCCCCGGGACAGCCCTACTATGGCTACACCTTC. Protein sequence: CASSLAPGQPYYGYTF.

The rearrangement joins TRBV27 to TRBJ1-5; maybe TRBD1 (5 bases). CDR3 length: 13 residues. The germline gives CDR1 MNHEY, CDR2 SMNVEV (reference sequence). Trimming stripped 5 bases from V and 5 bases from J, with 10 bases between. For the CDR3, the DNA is TGTGCCAGCAGTGCTTCCAGGGATCAGCCCCAGCATTTT. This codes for CASSASRDQPQHF.

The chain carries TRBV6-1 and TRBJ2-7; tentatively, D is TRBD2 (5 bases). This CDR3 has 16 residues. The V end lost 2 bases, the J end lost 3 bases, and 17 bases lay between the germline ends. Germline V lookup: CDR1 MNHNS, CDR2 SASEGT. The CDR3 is CASSERRGNGDYEQYF. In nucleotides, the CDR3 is TGTGCCAGCAGTGAAAGGAGAGGGAATGGGGACTACGAGCAGTACTTC.

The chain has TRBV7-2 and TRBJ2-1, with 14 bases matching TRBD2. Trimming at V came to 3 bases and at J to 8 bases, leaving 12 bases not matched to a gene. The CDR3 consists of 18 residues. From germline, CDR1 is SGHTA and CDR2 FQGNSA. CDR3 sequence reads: CASSFPSQGLAGDYEQFF. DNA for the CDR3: TGTGCCAGCAGCTTTCCGTCCCAGGGACTAGCGGGAGATTATGAGCAGTTCTTC.

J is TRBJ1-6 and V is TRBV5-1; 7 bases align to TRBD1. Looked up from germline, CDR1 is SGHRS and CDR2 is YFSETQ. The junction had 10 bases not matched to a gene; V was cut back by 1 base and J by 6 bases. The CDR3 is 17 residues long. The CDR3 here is CASSLPGTTGSNSPLHF. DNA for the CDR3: TGCGCCAGCAGCTTGCCGGGCACGACAGGGAGTAATTCACCCCTCCACTTT.

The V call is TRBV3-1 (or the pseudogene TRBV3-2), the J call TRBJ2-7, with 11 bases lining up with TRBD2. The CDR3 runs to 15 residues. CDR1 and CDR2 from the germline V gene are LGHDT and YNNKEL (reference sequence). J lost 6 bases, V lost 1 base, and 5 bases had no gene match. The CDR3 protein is CASSQGRLAGGEQYF. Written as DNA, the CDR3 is TGTGCCAGCAGCCAAGGCCGGCTAGCGGGAGGCGAGCAGTACTTC.

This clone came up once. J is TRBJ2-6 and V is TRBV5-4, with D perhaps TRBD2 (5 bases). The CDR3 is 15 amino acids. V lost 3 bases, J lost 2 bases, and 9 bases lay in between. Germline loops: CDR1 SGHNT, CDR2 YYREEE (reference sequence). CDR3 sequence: CASSSEGTGANVLTF. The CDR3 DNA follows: TGTGCCAGCAGCTCCGAGGGTACTGGGGCCAACGTCCTGACTTTC.

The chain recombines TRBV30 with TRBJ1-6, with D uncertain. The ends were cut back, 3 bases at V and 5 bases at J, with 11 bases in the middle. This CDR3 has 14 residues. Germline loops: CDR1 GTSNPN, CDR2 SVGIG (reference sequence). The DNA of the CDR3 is TGTGCCTGGAGAGTTTCGGGGAATAATTCACCCCTCCACTTT. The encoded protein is CAWRVSGNNSPLHF.

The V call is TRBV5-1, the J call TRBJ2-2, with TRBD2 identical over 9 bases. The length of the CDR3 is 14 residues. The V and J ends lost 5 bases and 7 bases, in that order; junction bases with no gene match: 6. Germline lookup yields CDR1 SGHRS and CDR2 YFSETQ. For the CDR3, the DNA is TGCGCCAGCAGGCAGAGCGGGGGGAGCGGGGAGCTGTTTTTT. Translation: CASRQSGGSGELFF. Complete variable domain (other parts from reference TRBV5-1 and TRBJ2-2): KAGVTQTPRYLIKTRGQQVTLSCSPISGHRSVSWYQQTPGQGLQFLFEYFSETQRNKGNFPGRFSGRQFSNSRSEMNVSTLELGDSALYLCASRQSGGSGELFFGEGSRLTVL.

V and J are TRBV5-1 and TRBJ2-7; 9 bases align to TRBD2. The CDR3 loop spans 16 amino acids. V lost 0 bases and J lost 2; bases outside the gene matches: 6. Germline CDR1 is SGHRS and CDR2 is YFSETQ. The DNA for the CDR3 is TGCGCCAGCAGCTTGGCCGCGACTAGCGGACCCTACGAGCAGTACTTC. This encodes CASSLAATSGPYEQYF.

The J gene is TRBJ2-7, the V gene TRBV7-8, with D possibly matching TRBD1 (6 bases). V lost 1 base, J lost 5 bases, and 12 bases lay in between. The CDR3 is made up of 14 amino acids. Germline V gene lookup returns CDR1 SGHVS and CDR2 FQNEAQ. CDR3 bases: TGTGCCAGCAGCTTAGGTGACAGGTCCGACGAGCAGTACTTC. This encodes CASSLGDRSDEQYF.

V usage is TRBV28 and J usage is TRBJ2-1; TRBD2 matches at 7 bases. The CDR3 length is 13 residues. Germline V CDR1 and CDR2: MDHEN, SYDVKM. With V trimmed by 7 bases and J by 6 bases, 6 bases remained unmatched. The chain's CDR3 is CASTWGGTNEQFF. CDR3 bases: TGTGCCAGCACATGGGGAGGGACCAATGAGCAGTTCTTC. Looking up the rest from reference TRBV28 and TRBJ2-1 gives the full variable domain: DVKVTQSSRYLVKRTGEKVFLECVQDMDHENMFWYRQDPGLGLRLIYFSYDVKMKEKGDIPEGYSVSREKKERFSLILESASTNQTSMYLCASTWGGTNEQFFGPGTRLTVL.

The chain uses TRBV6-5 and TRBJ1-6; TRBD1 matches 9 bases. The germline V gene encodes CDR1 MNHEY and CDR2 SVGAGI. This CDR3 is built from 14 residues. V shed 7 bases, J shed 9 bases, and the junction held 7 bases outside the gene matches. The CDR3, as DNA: TGTGCCAGCACCCCGGGACAGGGAGGTTCACCCCTCCACTTT. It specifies CASTPGQGGSPLHF.

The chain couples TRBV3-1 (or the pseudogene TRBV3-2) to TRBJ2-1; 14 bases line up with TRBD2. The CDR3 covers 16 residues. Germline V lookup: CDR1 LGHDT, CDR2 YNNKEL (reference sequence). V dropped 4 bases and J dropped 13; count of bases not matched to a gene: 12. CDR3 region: CASSRTETSGRAPQFF. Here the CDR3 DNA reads TGTGCCAGCAGCCGGACCGAGACTAGCGGGAGGGCCCCCCAGTTCTTC.

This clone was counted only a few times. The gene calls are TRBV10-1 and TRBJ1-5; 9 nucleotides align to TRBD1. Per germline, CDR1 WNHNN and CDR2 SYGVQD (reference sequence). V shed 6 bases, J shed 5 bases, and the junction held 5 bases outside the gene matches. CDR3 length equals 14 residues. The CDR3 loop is CASRPGDRDQPQHF. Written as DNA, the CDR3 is TGCGCCAGCAGGCCCGGGGACAGGGATCAGCCCCAGCATTTT.

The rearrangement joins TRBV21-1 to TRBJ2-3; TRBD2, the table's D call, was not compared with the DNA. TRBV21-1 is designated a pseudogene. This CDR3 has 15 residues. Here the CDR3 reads CASSNNLYGTDTQYF. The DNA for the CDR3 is TGTGCCAGCAGTAATAACCTCTACGGCACAGATACGCAGTATTTT.

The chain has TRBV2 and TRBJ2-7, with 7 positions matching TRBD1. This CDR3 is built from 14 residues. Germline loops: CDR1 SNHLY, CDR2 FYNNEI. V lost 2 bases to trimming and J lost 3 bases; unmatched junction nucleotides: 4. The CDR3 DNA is TGTGCCAGCAGTGAAATCGGGACAGACTACGAGCAGTACTTC. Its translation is CASSEIGTDYEQYF.